This T cell receptor beta chain was captured by sequencing in a study of CD8+CD57+ T cells in acquired aplastic anemia. Whole-study context: DNA recovered from sorted CD4+ and CD8+ cells had a mean of approximately 3.4 ug.

Study-wide points: Patients and controls shared 25 to 30 CD8+ CDR3 sequences.

Using genomic DNA as the template, TCR beta VDJ and CDR3 profiling was carried out. One entry per CDR3 protein results from TCRdb running MiXCR on the reads. This sample yields 150,000 to 200,000 distinct CDR3 sequences, of which roughly 64% are seen a single time; more than 45% belongs to the top ten. A remark on this clonotype: What it recognizes is unknown.

From germline, CDR1 is MNHEY and CDR2 SVGAGI. This CDR3 is 14 amino acids long. V gave up 7 bases and J gave up 4 bases; unmatched junction bases: 9. The chain links TRBV6-5 to TRBJ2-7; 8 bases match TRBD1. The sequence derives from a human donor with severe aplastic anemia or a healthy control (not recorded which). The material sequenced was sorted CD4+, CD8+, or CD8+CD57+ T cells (not recorded which) from PBMCs. In DNA form, the CDR3 reads TGTGCCAGCACCAGTCGGACAGGGCAGTACGAGCAGTACTTC. Its protein is CASTSRTGQYEQYF.